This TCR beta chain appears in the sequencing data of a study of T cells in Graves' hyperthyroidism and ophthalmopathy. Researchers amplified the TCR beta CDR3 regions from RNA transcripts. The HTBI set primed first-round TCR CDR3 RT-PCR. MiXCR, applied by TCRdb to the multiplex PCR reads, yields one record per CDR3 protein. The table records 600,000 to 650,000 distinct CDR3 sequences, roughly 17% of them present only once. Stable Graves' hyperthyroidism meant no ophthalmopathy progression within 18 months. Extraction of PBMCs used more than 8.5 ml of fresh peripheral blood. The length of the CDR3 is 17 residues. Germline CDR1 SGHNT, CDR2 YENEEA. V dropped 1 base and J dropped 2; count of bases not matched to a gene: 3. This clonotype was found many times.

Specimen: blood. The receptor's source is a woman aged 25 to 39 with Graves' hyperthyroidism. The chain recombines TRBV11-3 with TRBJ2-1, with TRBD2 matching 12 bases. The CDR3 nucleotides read TGTGCCAGCAGCTTAGGCCTAGCGGGAGGGCCCTACAATGAGCAGTTCTTC. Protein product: CASSLGLAGGPYNEQFF.